This T cell receptor (beta chain) was retrieved from a study of blood T cell repertoires in COVID-19. CDR1 is KGHSH, CDR2 LQKENI, per germline. With 2 bases removed from V and 4 bases from J, the gap between germline ends came to 14 bases. The CDR3 has 15 residues. Clones were sequenced by immunoSEQ multiplex PCR, and TCRdb holds only the in-frame ones, with some missing. The sample lists some 120,000 clones, approximately 87% occurring once. This clone was picked up one time. Specimen: peripheral blood. The TCR originated in a woman aged 50 to 60 with acute or convalescent COVID-19. The chain combines TRBV18 with TRBJ1-2, with D maybe TRBD1 (6 bases). The CDR3 protein is CASSPRDNRGYGYTF. CDR3 nucleotide sequence: TGTGCCAGCTCACCAAGGGACAATCGGGGCTATGGCTACACCTTC.